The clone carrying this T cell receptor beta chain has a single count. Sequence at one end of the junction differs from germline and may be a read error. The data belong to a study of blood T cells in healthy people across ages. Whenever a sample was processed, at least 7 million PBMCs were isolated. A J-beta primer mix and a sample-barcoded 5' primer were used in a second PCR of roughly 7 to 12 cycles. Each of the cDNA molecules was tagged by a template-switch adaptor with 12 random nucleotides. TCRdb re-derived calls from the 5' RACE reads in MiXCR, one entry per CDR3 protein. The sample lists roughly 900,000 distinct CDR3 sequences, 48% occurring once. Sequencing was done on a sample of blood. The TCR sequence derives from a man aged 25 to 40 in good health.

DNA for the CDR3: TGTGCCAGCAGCAGCGCATGGCCCGGAAACACCGTATATTTT. It is translated as CASSSAWPGNTVYF. This chain links TRBV28 with TRBJ1-3; D remains ambiguous. The germline CDR1 and CDR2 sequences are MDHEN and SYDVKM. The CDR3 length is 14 residues.